Each of the 25 T cell receptor beta chains below was sequenced from the same sample in a study of OX40 agonist ivuxolimab in advanced cancers. Sequencing was performed with immunoSEQ multiplex PCR; in TCRdb, only in-frame clones are kept and a portion is missing. The sample holds 18,000 or so clones, about 89% seen once. The sequenced sample was CD4+ or CD8+ T cells sorted from blood, obtained in a trial of the OX40 agonist ivuxolimab. The receptors derive from an adult with an advanced solid tumor such as melanoma, head and neck, liver or kidney cancer.

In its sample, this clone was seen once. The CDR3 nucleotides read TGCGCCAGCAGCCAAGATCAAGGGTACGGGAACTATGGCTACACCTTC. Amino acids: CASSQDQGYGNYGYTF. The chain is built from TRBV4-3 and TRBJ1-2; D unresolved. Germline V lookup: CDR1 LGHNA, CDR2 YSLEER. V gave up 0 bases and J gave up 2 bases, with 13 bases separating them. The CDR3 contains 16 residues.

The gene calls are TRBV4-1 and TRBJ1-1; possible D gene TRBD1, 6 bases. This CDR3 comprises 15 residues. CDR1 MGHRA and CDR2 YSYEKL come from the germline V gene. Deletions cut 2 bases from V and 1 base from J, with 11 bases between. CDR3 coding DNA: TGCGCCAGCAGCCAAATGGACAGTGAGAACACTGAAGCTTTCTTT. It is translated as CASSQMDSENTEAFF.

This clone turned up a few times. The rearrangement links TRBV7-3 to TRBJ2-3; 7 bases line up with TRBD2. The CDR3 is 13 residues long. Trimming at V came to 3 bases and at J to 5 bases, leaving 2 bases not matched to a gene. CDR1 is SGHTA, CDR2 FQGTGA, per germline. CDR3 coding DNA: TGTGCCAGCAGCTTGTGGGGGGGAGATACGCAGTATTTT. Translated, it gives CASSLWGGDTQYF.

Within the sample, this clone is medium-sized (0.01 to 0.1%). V usage is TRBV16 and J usage is TRBJ2-1; D is unresolved. The V gene's germline CDR1 is KGHSY and CDR2 FQNENV. This CDR3 is 13 amino acids long. Between the trimmed V and J ends, which lost 2 bases and 8 bases, there was a span of 10 bases. CDR3 nucleotides: TGTGCCAGCAGCCAAGAGGTTTCGGATGAGCAGTTCTTC. Protein sequence: CASSQEVSDEQFF.

The chain carries TRBV5-6 and TRBJ2-7, with D maybe TRBD1 (6 bases). The ends were cut back, 0 bases at V and 4 bases at J, with 11 bases in the middle. CDR3 length: 14 amino acids. CDR1 and CDR2 from the germline V gene are SGHDT and YYEEEE. In DNA, the CDR3 is TGTGCCAGCAGCTTGGATCAGGGGCCGTACGAGCAGTACTTC. Its protein is CASSLDQGPYEQYF. Full variable domain (remainder filled in from reference TRBV5-6 and TRBJ2-7): DAGVTQSPTHLIKTRGQQVTLRCSPKSGHDTVSWYQQALGQGPQFIFQYYEEEERQRGNFPDRFSGHQFPNYSSELNVNALLLGDSALYLCASSLDQGPYEQYFGPGTRLTVT.

The chain is built from TRBV28 and TRBJ2-7; possibly TRBD1 for D (5 bases). Between the trimmed V and J ends, which lost 5 bases and 1 base, there was a span of 15 bases. The CDR3 consists of 15 residues. Per germline, CDR1 MDHEN and CDR2 SYDVKM. The chain's CDR3 is CASSRPGIISYEQYF. The CDR3 region has the DNA TGTGCCAGCAGTCGACCAGGGATTATATCCTACGAGCAGTACTTC.

The rearrangement joins TRBV4-3 to TRBJ1-2, with 9 bases fitting TRBD1. The CDR3 has 15 amino acids. The V gene end was trimmed by 0 bases and the J gene end by 8 bases; junction bases not matched to a gene: 7. Germline values: CDR1 LGHNA, CDR2 YSLEER. The CDR3 DNA sequence: TGCGCCAGCAGCCAAGACCTAACAGGGGGCAGGGGCTACACCTTC. Encoded protein: CASSQDLTGGRGYTF.

J is TRBJ1-5 and V is TRBV4-1; 9 bases agree with TRBD1. Trimming cost V 0 bases and J 0 bases; bases outside gene matches: 9. Germline CDR1 and CDR2: MGHRA and YSYEKL. The CDR3 totals 19 residues. CDR3 DNA: TGCGCCAGCAGCCAAGAAACAGGGGGCGTAGGGGATAGCAATCAGCCCCAGCATTTT. This translates into CASSQETGGVGDSNQPQHF.

The CDR3 here is CASSLSGTNNEQFF. The CDR3 DNA is TGTGCCAGCAGTCTTAGCGGGACCAACAATGAGCAGTTCTTC. V gene TRBV27 combines with J gene TRBJ2-1; 8 bases align to TRBD2. The length of the CDR3 is 14 residues. Germline lookup yields CDR1 MNHEY and CDR2 SMNVEV (reference sequence). V shed 5 bases, J shed 5 bases, and the junction held 5 bases outside the gene matches.

V is TRBV25-1 and J is TRBJ1-2, with D perhaps TRBD1 (5 bases). Per the germline V gene, CDR1 is MGHDK and CDR2 is SYGVNS. This CDR3 is 15 amino acids long. Trimming left V 5 bases short and J 5 bases short, with 18 bases between. CDR3 sequence reads: CASSTHTDTRYGYTF. The CDR3 DNA reads as TGTGCCAGCAGTACCCACACGGACACGAGGTATGGCTACACCTTC.

This clone was recorded once. The rearrangement joins TRBV7-9 to TRBJ2-6; D is ambiguous. Trimming took 5 bases from V and 4 from J, leaving 9 bases between them. CDR1 and CDR2 from the germline V gene are SEHNR and FQNEAQ (reference sequence). This CDR3 contains 14 residues. CDR3 in amino acids: CASSVLLGANVLTF. CDR3 bases: TGTGCCAGCAGCGTCCTACTGGGGGCCAACGTCCTGACTTTC.

The chain carries TRBV7-8 and TRBJ2-1, with 7 bases identical to TRBD1. CDR3 length: 15 residues. Germline CDR1 is SGHVS and CDR2 is FQNEAQ. The trim removed 7 bases at V and 5 bases at J, leaving 11 bases unmatched. Written as DNA, the CDR3 is TGTGCCAGCAAGAGTTTAGGGGGCGGCCACAATGAGCAGTTCTTC. It codes for CASKSLGGGHNEQFF. The full variable domain, rest sourced from reference TRBV7-8 and TRBJ2-1, is GAGVSQSPRYKVAKRGQDVALRCDPISGHVSLFWYQQALGQGPEFLTYFQNEAQLDKSGLPSDRFFAERPEGSVSTLKIQRTQQEDSAVYLCASKSLGGGHNEQFFGPGTRLTVL.

The chain joins TRBV7-9 to TRBJ2-7, with D maybe TRBD2 (6 bases). This CDR3 is built from 14 residues. Looked up from germline, CDR1 is SEHNR and CDR2 is FQNEAQ (reference sequence). V lost 4 bases and J lost 2, with 12 bases in between. The CDR3 is CASSSERAPYEQYF. The CDR3, as DNA: TGTGCCAGCAGCTCCGAGCGGGCCCCCTACGAGCAGTACTTC.

The V and J genes are TRBV28 and TRBJ1-4, with D uncertain. The germline gives CDR1 MDHEN, CDR2 SYDVKM. CDR3 size: 13 residues. Deletions cut 2 bases from V and 8 bases from J, with 9 bases between. CDR3 in DNA: TGTGCCAGCAGTTTACCGGGATCGGAAAAACTGTTTTTT. Its translation: CASSLPGSEKLFF.

The rearrangement uses TRBV28 and TRBJ1-5; D remains unclear. Germline V gives CDR1 MDHEN, CDR2 SYDVKM. CDR3 size: 14 residues. V was cut by 3 bases and J by 6 bases, with 12 bases left in between. The CDR3 protein is CASSLVDLGQPQHF. CDR3 sequence (DNA): TGTGCCAGCAGTTTGGTCGACCTGGGTCAGCCCCAGCATTTT.

The chain has TRBV4-2 and TRBJ1-5, with TRBD1 identical over 10 bases. This CDR3 comprises 17 residues. Trimming at V came to 0 bases and at J to 7 bases, leaving 9 bases not matched to a gene. Germline V gives CDR1 LGHNA, CDR2 YNFKEQ. The CDR3 is CASSQELGGTGEQPQHF. The CDR3 nucleotides are TGTGCCAGCAGCCAAGAGTTGGGGGGGACAGGGGAACAGCCCCAGCATTTT.

This clone was detected only once. The rearrangement links TRBV19 to TRBJ1-5; D remains unclear. The V end lost 5 bases, the J end lost 2 bases, and 10 bases lay between the germline ends. Germline V lookup: CDR1 LNHDA, CDR2 SQIVND (reference sequence). The CDR3 is 14 residues long. The CDR3 coding sequence is TGTGCCAGTAGTTGGGGTTACGGCAATCAGCCCCAGCATTTT. Residues: CASSWGYGNQPQHF.

The V call is TRBV9, the J call TRBJ1-2, with no clear D. This CDR3 has 14 amino acids. Per germline, CDR1 SGDLS and CDR2 YYNGEE. Trimming took off 4 bases at V and 3 bases at J, with 13 bases between the two ends. DNA for the CDR3: TGTGCCAGCAGCCCAGCGGACCTCCACTATGGCTACACCTTC. Translated: CASSPADLHYGYTF.

This chain uses TRBV19 with TRBJ2-2; no firm D call. Germline V gene data show CDR1 as LNHDA and CDR2 as SQIVND (reference sequence). V was clipped by 9 bases and J by 6 bases, with 8 bases between them. The CDR3 has 11 residues. CDR3 in DNA: TGTGCCAGCGAGTTCTCCGGGGAGCTGTTTTTT. Translation: CASEFSGELFF. The full variable domain, its missing parts supplied by reference TRBV19 and TRBJ2-2, is DGGITQSPKYLFRKEGQNVTLSCEQNLNHDAMYWYRQDPGQGLRLIYYSQIVNDFQKGDIAEGYSVSREKKESFPLTVTSAQKNPTAFYLCASEFSGELFFGEGSRLTVL.

The J gene is TRBJ2-1, the V gene TRBV4-3, with D unclear. The CDR3 length is 14 residues. Trimming took off 6 bases at V and 4 bases at J, with 13 bases between the two ends. Germline CDR1 reads LGHNA; CDR2 reads YSLEER. DNA for the CDR3: TGCGCCAGCAGTCCTTCTAGGAGTTACAATGAGCAGTTCTTC. Protein product: CASSPSRSYNEQFF.

The chain carries TRBV27 and TRBJ2-7; unclear D gene. The germline V gene encodes CDR1 MNHEY and CDR2 SMNVEV (reference sequence). The CDR3 runs to 13 residues. V shed 6 bases and J shed 5 bases, with 14 bases lying between them. The DNA of the CDR3 is TGTGCCAGCAGCCCTCCGAGTACCCACGAGCAGTACTTC. Translation: CASSPPSTHEQYF.

The chain joins TRBV6-6 to TRBJ2-7, with 10 bases matching TRBD2. CDR1 MNHNY and CDR2 SVGAGI come from the germline V gene (reference sequence). The ends lost 0 bases at V and 0 bases at J; junction bases unmatched: 2. The CDR3 consists of 16 residues. The CDR3 sequence is CASSYSPSGSSYEQYF. CDR3 DNA sequence: TGTGCCAGCAGTTACTCCCCTAGCGGGAGCTCCTACGAGCAGTACTTC.

The J gene is TRBJ2-2, the V gene TRBV7-8; 13 bases map to TRBD2. Germline assignment: CDR1 SGHVS and CDR2 FQNEAQ. J gave up 5 bases and V 1 base, and 4 bases lay outside the gene matches. The CDR3 extends over 17 amino acids. The CDR3 bases are TGTGCCAGCAGCTTAGGGACTAGCGGGAGTGGAACCGGGGAGCTGTTTTTT. This encodes CASSLGTSGSGTGELFF.

The gene calls are TRBV7-9 and TRBJ1-1, with a tentative D call TRBD1 (5 bases). Germline CDR1 is SEHNR and CDR2 is FQNEAQ (reference sequence). Trimming cost V 5 bases and J 10 bases, with 17 bases left between them. The CDR3 contains 13 residues. The CDR3 loop reads CASSAEPSGTAFF. CDR3 nucleotides: TGTGCCAGCAGCGCCGAACCATCCGGGACAGCTTTCTTT.

The chain has TRBV7-9 and TRBJ2-7; D may be TRBD2 (6 bases). The V gene lost 4 bases and the J gene lost 3 bases, with 19 bases spanning the gap. This CDR3 comprises 16 residues. Germline CDR1 is SEHNR and CDR2 is FQNEAQ (reference sequence). The CDR3, as DNA: TGTGCCAGCAGCTCAGACTCCGGGACTGCCATCTACGAGCAGTACTTC. Its protein is CASSSDSGTAIYEQYF.